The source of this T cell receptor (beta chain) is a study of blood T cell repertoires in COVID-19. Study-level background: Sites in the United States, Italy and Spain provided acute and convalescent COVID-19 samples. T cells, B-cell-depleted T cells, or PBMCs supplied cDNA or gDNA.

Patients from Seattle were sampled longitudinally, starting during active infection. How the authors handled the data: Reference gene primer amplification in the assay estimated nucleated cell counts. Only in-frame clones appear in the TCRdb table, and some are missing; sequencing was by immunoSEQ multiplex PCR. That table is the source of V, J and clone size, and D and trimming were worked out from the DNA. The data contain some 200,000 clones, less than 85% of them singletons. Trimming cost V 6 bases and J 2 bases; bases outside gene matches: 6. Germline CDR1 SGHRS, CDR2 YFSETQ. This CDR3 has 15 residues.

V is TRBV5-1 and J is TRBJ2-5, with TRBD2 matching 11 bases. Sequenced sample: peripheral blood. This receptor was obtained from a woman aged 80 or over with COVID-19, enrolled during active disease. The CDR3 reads CASILSGGGQETQYF. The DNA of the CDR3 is TGCGCCAGCATCCTTAGCGGGGGGGGACAAGAGACCCAGTACTTC. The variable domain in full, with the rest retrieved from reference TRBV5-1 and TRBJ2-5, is KAGVTQTPRYLIKTRGQQVTLSCSPISGHRSVSWYQQTPGQGLQFLFEYFSETQRNKGNFPGRFSGRQFSNSRSEMNVSTLELGDSALYLCASILSGGGQETQYFGPGTRLLVL.